This TCR beta chain was observed in a study of T cell responses to AZD1222 COVID-19 vaccine. The CDR3 has 14 residues. V lost 10 bases to trimming and J lost 2 bases; unmatched junction nucleotides: 9. Germline V lookup: CDR1 MNHEY, CDR2 SVGAGI. Here immunoSEQ multiplex PCR was the method, and the copy in TCRdb shows in-frame clones only, minus some. The data contain fewer than 95,000 clones, around 89% of them seen just once; the ten biggest clones take up roughly 5%. This receptor was identified in an adult who received the AZD1222 COVID-19 vaccine. This chain links TRBV6-5 with TRBJ1-2; TRBD1 matches at 8 bases. The sequencing here drew on peripheral blood, taken 28 days after the second AZD1222 dose. CDR3 nucleotides: TGTGCCATCTCAGGGGGCCCGGGAAACTATGGCTACACCTTC. This sequence encodes CAISGGPGNYGYTF.